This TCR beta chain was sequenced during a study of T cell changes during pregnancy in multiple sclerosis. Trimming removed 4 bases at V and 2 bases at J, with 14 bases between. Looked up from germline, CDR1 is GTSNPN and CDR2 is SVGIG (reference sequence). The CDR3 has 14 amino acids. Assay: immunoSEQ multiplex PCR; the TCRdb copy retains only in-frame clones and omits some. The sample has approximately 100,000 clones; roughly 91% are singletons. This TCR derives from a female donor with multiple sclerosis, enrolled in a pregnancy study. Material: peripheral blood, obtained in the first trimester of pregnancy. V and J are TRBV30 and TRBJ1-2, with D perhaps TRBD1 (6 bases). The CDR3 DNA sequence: TGTGCCTGGACGACAGGATCCTTGAACTATGGCTACACCTTC. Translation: CAWTTGSLNYGYTF.